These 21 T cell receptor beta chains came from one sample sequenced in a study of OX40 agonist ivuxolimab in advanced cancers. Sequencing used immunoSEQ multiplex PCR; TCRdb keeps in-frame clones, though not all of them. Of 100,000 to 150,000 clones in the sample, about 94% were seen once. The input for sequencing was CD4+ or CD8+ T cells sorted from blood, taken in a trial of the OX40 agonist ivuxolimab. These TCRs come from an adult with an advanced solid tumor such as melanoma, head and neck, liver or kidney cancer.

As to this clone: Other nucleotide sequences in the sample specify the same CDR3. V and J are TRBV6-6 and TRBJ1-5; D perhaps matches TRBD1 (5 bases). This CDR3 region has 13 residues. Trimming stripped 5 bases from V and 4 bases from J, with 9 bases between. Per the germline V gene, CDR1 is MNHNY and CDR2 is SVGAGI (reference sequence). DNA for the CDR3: TGTGCCAGCAGTAGGCAGGGTAATCAGCCCCAGCATTTT. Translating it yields CASSRQGNQPQHF.

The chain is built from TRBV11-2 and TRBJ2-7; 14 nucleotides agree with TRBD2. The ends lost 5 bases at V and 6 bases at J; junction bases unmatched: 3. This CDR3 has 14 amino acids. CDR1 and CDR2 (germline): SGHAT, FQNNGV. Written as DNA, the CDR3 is TGTGCCAGCAGCCTGGGACTAGCGGGAGTCGAGCAGTACTTC. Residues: CASSLGLAGVEQYF.

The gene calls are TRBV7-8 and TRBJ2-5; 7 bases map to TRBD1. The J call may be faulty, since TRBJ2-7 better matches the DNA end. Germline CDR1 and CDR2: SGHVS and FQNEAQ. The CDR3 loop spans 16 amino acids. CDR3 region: CASSFGGQAGFYEQYF. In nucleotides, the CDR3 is TGTGCCAGCAGCTTCGGAGGACAGGCTGGCTTCTACGAGCAGTACTTC.

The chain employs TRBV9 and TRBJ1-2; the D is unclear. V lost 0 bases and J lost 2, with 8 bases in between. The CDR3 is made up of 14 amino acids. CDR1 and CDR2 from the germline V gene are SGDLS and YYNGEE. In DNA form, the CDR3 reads TGTGCCAGCAGCGTAGCCCCAAAGAACTATGGCTACACCTTC. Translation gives CASSVAPKNYGYTF.

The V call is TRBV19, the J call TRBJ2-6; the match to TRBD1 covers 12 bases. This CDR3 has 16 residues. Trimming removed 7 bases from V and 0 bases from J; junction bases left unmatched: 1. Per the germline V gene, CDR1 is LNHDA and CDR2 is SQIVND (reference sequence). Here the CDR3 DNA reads TGTGCCAGTACGGGACAGGGGGCCTCTGGGGCCAACGTCCTGACTTTC. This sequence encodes CASTGQGASGANVLTF.

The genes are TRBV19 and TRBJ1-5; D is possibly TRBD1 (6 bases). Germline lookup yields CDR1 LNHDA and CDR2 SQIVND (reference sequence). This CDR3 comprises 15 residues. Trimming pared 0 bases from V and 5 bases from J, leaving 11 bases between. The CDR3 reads CASSIDRTGYQPQHF. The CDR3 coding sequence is TGTGCCAGTAGTATAGATAGAACAGGGTATCAGCCCCAGCATTTT.

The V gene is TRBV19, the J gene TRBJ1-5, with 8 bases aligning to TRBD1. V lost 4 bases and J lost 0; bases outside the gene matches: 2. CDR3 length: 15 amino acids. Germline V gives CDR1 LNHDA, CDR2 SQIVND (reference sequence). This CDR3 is CASSSGQGSNQPQHF. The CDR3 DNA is TGTGCCAGTAGTAGCGGACAGGGTAGCAATCAGCCCCAGCATTTT.

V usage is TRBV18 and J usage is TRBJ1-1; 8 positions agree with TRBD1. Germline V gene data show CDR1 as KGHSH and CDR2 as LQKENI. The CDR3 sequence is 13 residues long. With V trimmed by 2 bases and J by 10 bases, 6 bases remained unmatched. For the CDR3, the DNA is TGTGCCAGCTCACCAGGACAGGGCAGAACAGCTTTCTTT. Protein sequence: CASSPGQGRTAFF.

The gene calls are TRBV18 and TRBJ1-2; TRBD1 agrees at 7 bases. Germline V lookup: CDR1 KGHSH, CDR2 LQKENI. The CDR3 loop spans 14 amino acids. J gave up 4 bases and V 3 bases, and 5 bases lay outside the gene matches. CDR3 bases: TGTGCCAGCTCACCCGGACAGGACGGCTATGGCTACACCTTC. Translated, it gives CASSPGQDGYGYTF.

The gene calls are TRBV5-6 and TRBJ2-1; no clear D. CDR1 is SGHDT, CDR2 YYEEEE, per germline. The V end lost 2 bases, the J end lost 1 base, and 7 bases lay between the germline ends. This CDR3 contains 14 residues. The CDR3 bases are TGTGCCAGCAGCTTAGGAGCGTCCTACAATGAGCAGTTCTTC. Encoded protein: CASSLGASYNEQFF.

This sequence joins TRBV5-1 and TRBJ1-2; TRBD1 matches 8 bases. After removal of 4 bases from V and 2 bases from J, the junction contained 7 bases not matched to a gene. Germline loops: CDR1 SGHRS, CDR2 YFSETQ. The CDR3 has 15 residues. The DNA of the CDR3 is TGCGCCAGCAGCGTTACAGGGGGTCTGAACTATGGCTACACCTTC. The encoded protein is CASSVTGGLNYGYTF.

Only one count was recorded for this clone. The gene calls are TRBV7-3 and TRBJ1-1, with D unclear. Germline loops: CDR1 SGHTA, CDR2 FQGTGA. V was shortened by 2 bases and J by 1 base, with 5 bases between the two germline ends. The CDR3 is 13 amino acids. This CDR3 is CASSLSENTEAFF. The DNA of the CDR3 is TGTGCCAGCAGCTTATCTGAGAACACTGAAGCTTTCTTT.

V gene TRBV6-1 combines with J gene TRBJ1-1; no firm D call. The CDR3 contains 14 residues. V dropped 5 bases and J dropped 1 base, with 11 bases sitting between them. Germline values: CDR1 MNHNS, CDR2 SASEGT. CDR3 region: CASSFRATNTEAFF. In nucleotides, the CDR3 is TGTGCCAGCAGTTTCCGGGCTACGAACACTGAAGCTTTCTTT.

The CDR3 here is CASSPQKGGEQYF. CDR3 nucleotides: TGTGCCAGCTCACCGCAGAAAGGGGGCGAGCAGTACTTC. The chain has TRBV18 and TRBJ2-7; the D gene is possibly TRBD1 (6 bases). This CDR3 has 13 amino acids. The germline V gene encodes CDR1 KGHSH and CDR2 LQKENI. V gave up 3 bases and J gave up 6 bases, with 12 bases separating them. Filled out from reference TRBV18 and TRBJ2-7, the complete variable domain reads NAGVMQNPRHLVRRRGQEARLRCSPMKGHSHVYWYRQLPEEGLKFMVYLQKENIIDESGMPKERFSAEFPKEGPSILRIQQVVRGDSAAYFCASSPQKGGEQYFGPGTRLTVT.

CDR3 nucleotides: TGTGCCAGCAGCCCTTCCAGGGGGGAGCAAGAGACCCAGTACTTC. This translates into CASSPSRGEQETQYF. The chain uses TRBV7-2 and TRBJ2-5; D is possibly TRBD1 (7 bases). This CDR3 has 15 residues. V lost 5 bases and J lost 2, with 15 bases in between. CDR1 SGHTA and CDR2 FQGNSA come from the germline V gene.

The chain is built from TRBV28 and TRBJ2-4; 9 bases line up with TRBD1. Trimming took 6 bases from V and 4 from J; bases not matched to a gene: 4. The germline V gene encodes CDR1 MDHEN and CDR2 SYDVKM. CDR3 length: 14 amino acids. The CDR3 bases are TGTGCCAGCAGGGGGACAGGGACGAAAAACATTCAGTACTTC. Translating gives CASRGTGTKNIQYF.

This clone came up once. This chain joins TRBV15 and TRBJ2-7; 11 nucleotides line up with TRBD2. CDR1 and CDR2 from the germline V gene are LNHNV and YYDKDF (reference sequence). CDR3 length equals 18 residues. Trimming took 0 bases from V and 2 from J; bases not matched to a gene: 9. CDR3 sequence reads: CATSRDSGLAGGTYEQYF. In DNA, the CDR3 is TGTGCCACCAGCAGAGATTCGGGCCTAGCGGGGGGCACCTACGAGCAGTACTTC.

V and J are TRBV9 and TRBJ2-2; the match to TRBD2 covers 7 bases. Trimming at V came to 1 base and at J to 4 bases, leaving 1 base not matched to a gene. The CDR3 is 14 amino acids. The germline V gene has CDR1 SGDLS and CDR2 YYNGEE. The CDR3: CASSVSGGTGELFF. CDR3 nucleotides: TGTGCCAGCAGCGTATCGGGGGGCACCGGGGAGCTGTTTTTT.

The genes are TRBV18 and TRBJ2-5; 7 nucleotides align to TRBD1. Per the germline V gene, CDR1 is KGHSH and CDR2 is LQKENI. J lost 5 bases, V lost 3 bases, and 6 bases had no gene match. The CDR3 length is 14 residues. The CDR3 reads CASSPRTGQETQYF. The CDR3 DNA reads TGTGCCAGCTCACCGAGGACAGGACAGGAGACCCAGTACTTC.

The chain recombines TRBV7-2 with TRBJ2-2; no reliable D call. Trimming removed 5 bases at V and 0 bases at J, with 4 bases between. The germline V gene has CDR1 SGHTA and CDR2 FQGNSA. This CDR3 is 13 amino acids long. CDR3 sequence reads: CASSQTNTGELFF. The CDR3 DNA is TGTGCCAGCAGCCAAACGAACACCGGGGAGCTGTTTTTT. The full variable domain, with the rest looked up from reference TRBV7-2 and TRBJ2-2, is GAGVSQSPSNKVTEKGKDVELRCDPISGHTALYWYRQSLGQGLEFLIYFQGNSAPDKSGLPSDRFSAERTGGSVSTLTIQRTQQEDSAVYLCASSQTNTGELFFGEGSRLTVL.

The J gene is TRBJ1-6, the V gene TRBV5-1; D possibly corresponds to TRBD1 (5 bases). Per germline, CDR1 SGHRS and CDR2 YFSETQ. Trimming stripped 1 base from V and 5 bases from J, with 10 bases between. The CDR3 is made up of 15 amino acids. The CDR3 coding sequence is TGCGCCAGCAGCTTGACAGGCGACGATAATTCACCCCTCCACTTT. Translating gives CASSLTGDDNSPLHF.